This TCR beta chain was observed in a study of type 1 and type 2 diabetes patients. Findings and limits, study-wide: With limited T2D and control samples, some T1D-only expanded clones may not be T1D-specific.

With 2 bases removed from V and 4 bases from J, the gap between germline ends came to 9 bases. CDR3 size: 14 residues. Per germline, CDR1 SEHNR and CDR2 FQNEAQ (reference sequence). PCR was run on genomic DNA. Amplification of the beta chain CDR3 used 30 forward and 13 reverse multiplex primers. One entry per CDR3 protein results from TCRdb running MiXCR on the multiplex PCR reads. The table has 250,000 to 300,000 distinct CDR3 sequences, roughly 48% seen once. This clonotype has more than one count but fewer than ten. What it binds is not known. Sequences were obtained from peripheral blood mononuclear cells (PBMCs). The rearrangement joins TRBV7-9 to TRBJ1-5; D is unresolved. The clonotype comes from a man in his late teens or twenties with type 2 diabetes. CDR3 in DNA: TGTGCCAGCAGCTTACAAGGGCAGAATCAGCCCCAGCATTTT. It yields the protein CASSLQGQNQPQHF.